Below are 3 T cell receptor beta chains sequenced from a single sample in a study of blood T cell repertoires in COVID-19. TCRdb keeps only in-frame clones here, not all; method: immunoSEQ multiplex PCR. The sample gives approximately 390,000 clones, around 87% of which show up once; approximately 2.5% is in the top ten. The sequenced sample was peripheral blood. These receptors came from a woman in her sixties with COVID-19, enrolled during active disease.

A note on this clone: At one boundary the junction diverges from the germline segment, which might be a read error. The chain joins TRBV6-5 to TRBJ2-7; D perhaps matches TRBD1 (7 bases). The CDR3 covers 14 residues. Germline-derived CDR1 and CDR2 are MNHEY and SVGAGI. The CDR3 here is CASSYGGTAGMQHF. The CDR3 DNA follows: TGTGCCAGCAGTTATGGGGGGACAGCCGGCATGCAGCACTTC.

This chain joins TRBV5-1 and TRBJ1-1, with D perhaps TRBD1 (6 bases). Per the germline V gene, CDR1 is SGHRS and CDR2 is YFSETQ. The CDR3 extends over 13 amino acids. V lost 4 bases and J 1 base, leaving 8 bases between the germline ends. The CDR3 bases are TGCGCCAGCAGCGGGGGGGCGAACACTGAAGCTTTCTTT. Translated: CASSGGANTEAFF. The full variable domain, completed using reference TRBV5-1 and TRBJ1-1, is KAGVTQTPRYLIKTRGQQVTLSCSPISGHRSVSWYQQTPGQGLQFLFEYFSETQRNKGNFPGRFSGRQFSNSRSEMNVSTLELGDSALYLCASSGGANTEAFFGQGTRLTVV.

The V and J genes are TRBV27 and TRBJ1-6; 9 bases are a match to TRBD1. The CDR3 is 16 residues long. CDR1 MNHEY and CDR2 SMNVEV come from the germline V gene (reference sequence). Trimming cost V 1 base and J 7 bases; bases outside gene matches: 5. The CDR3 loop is CASSLLGGQGNSPLHF. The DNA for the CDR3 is TGTGCCAGCAGTTTATTAGGGGGACAGGGAAATTCACCCCTCCACTTT.